The T cell receptor beta chain described here comes from a study of blood T cell repertoires in COVID-19. Study information: Material from acute and convalescent COVID-19 was sourced from the United States, Italy and Spain. From T cells, B-cell-depleted T cells, or PBMCs came the material, which was cDNA or gDNA.

Original handling: For nucleated cells, counts were estimated from reference gene primer amplification. Generated by immunoSEQ multiplex PCR, the TCRdb table keeps only in-frame clones and is missing some. D and trimming come from the DNA, and the V and J calls and clone size come from that table. The table shows about 300,000 clones, with 89% occurring only once. The CDR3 is made up of 13 amino acids. Trimming left V 6 bases short and J 5 bases short, with 13 bases between. The TCR was taken from a man in his late teens or twenties who had recovered from COVID-19. This sequence joins TRBV12-3 or TRBV12-4 and TRBJ1-2; no clear D. Sequences were obtained from peripheral blood. CDR3 sequence reads: CASSRDDQYGYTF. CDR3 nucleotides: TGTGCCAGCAGCCGGGATGATCAATATGGCTACACCTTC.